A single sample is the source of the 18 T cell receptor beta chains below, sequenced in a study of blood T cell repertoires in COVID-19. Here immunoSEQ multiplex PCR was the method, and the copy in TCRdb shows in-frame clones only, minus some. Here the sample spans roughly 100,000 clones, about 88% being singletons. The specimen was peripheral blood. The receptors were sampled from a man aged 50-59 years with active or convalescent COVID-19.

J is TRBJ2-5 and V is TRBV19, with a weak D call TRBD1 (5 bases). V was pared by 3 bases and J by 3 bases, with 8 bases between. The CDR3 is 13 residues long. CDR1 is LNHDA, CDR2 SQIVND, per germline (reference sequence). CDR3: CASSIGREETQYF. Here the CDR3 DNA reads TGTGCCAGTAGTATTGGCAGGGAAGAGACCCAGTACTTC.

The V gene is TRBV9, the J gene TRBJ1-1; maybe TRBD1 (6 bases). The CDR3 is 15 residues long. The V gene's germline CDR1 is SGDLS and CDR2 YYNGEE. Trimming pared 0 bases from V and 1 base from J, leaving 10 bases between. The CDR3 here is CASSVVETGNTEAFF. In DNA, the CDR3 is TGTGCCAGCAGCGTAGTGGAGACAGGGAACACTGAAGCTTTCTTT.

This chain connects TRBV4-1 to TRBJ2-4, with TRBD1 matching 9 bases. V was clipped by 2 bases and J by 11 bases; unmatched bases: 7. Germline V CDR1 and CDR2: MGHRA, YSYEKL. The CDR3 is 14 residues long. The CDR3 DNA follows: TGCGCCAGCAGCCAACCGGGACAGGGAAAGGTTCAGTACTTC. Translating gives CASSQPGQGKVQYF.

The rearrangement links TRBV25-1 to TRBJ1-5; possible D gene TRBD1, 6 bases. From germline, CDR1 is MGHDK and CDR2 SYGVNS. V lost 3 bases, J lost 3 bases, and 9 bases lay in between. The CDR3 sequence is 14 residues long. This chain's CDR3 is CASSETGINQPQHF. Written as DNA, the CDR3 is TGTGCCAGCAGTGAGACAGGTATCAATCAGCCCCAGCATTTT.

The rearrangement uses TRBV7-2 and TRBJ2-7; D is perhaps TRBD1 (6 bases). The germline V gene has CDR1 SGHTA and CDR2 FQGNSA. Trimming removed 5 bases at V and 1 base at J, with 12 bases between. CDR3 length: 14 residues. The CDR3 DNA is TGTGCCAGCAGCCCGTACAGGGATTCCTACGAGCAGTACTTC. Translating gives CASSPYRDSYEQYF.

The J gene is TRBJ1-1, the V gene TRBV29-1; D is ambiguous. The CDR3 totals 12 residues. Between the trimmed V and J ends, which lost 6 bases and 3 bases, there was a span of 11 bases. Germline V gene lookup returns CDR1 SQVTM and CDR2 ANQGSEA. The CDR3 region is CSVREPYTEAFF. The CDR3 coding sequence is TGCAGCGTACGCGAGCCTTACACTGAAGCTTTCTTT. The full variable domain, completed using reference TRBV29-1 and TRBJ1-1, is SAVISQKPSRDICQRGTSLTIQCQVDSQVTMMFWYRQQPGQSLTLIATANQGSEATYESGFVIDKFPISRPNLTFSTLTVSNMSPEDSSIYLCSVREPYTEAFFGQGTRLTVV.

The DNA for the CDR3 is TGTGCCAGTAGTATAGATCTAGGGACAGGCACGAACACCGGGGAGCTGTTTTTT. Residues: CASSIDLGTGTNTGELFF. V is TRBV19 and J is TRBJ2-2; TRBD1 agrees at 8 bases. The germline gives CDR1 LNHDA, CDR2 SQIVND (reference sequence). The V and J ends lost 0 bases and 0 bases, in that order; junction bases with no gene match: 6. There are 18 residues in the CDR3.

The V call is TRBV6-5, the J call TRBJ2-1; possible D gene TRBD1, 6 bases. The CDR3 totals 15 residues. The germline gives CDR1 MNHEY, CDR2 SVGAGI. Trimming took 6 bases from V and 0 from J, leaving 12 bases between them. The CDR3 sequence is CASRAGQSSYNEQFF. The CDR3 DNA reads as TGTGCCAGCAGGGCCGGACAGAGCTCCTACAATGAGCAGTTCTTC.

For this clone: Other DNA variants within this sample encode the same CDR3. CDR3 amino acids: CASSLPTGSNQPQHF. The CDR3 DNA follows: TGTGCCAGCAGCCTACCGACAGGGAGCAATCAGCCCCAGCATTTT. This chain links TRBV28 with TRBJ1-5; 7 bases line up with TRBD1. There are 15 residues in the CDR3. Looked up from germline, CDR1 is MDHEN and CDR2 is SYDVKM. V was clipped by 6 bases and J by 1 base; unmatched bases: 6.

V usage is TRBV3-1 (or the pseudogene TRBV3-2) and J usage is TRBJ2-7, with 8 bases aligning to TRBD1. This CDR3 is 14 amino acids long. Trimming cost V 1 base and J 7 bases; bases outside gene matches: 6. Germline CDR1 LGHDT, CDR2 YNNKEL (reference sequence). In DNA form, the CDR3 reads TGTGCCAGCAGCCAAGGCCAGGGGGCGGGGGAGCAGTACTTC. Amino acids: CASSQGQGAGEQYF.

The chain combines TRBV28 with TRBJ1-3, with D possibly matching TRBD1 (5 bases). CDR3 size: 16 residues. In germline, CDR1 is MDHEN, CDR2 SYDVKM. V was shortened by 0 bases and J by 2 bases, with 11 bases between the two germline ends. DNA for the CDR3: TGTGCCAGCAGTTTATGGCCAGGGCCCACTGGAAACACCATATATTTT. Translation: CASSLWPGPTGNTIYF.

This chain links TRBV10-3 with TRBJ2-5, with D perhaps matching TRBD2 (5 bases). Germline CDR1 and CDR2: ENHRY and SYGVKD. V was cut by 5 bases and J by 0 bases, with 10 bases left in between. This CDR3 spans 14 amino acids. The CDR3 DNA is TGTGCCATCAGTTCTAGCTTGTACCAAGAGACCCAGTACTTC. Protein: CAISSSLYQETQYF.

The chain employs TRBV2 and TRBJ1-1; D not resolved. The CDR3 runs to 12 residues. Germline CDR1 and CDR2: SNHLY and FYNNEI. Trimming took off 6 bases at V and 0 bases at J, with 5 bases between the two ends. The CDR3 nucleotides read TGTGCCAGCAGCGTATTGAACACTGAAGCTTTCTTT. It is translated as CASSVLNTEAFF. Full variable domain (outside the CDR3, taken from reference TRBV2 and TRBJ1-1): EPEVTQTPSHQVTQMGQEVILRCVPISNHLYFYWYRQILGQKVEFLVSFYNNEISEKSEIFDDQFSVERPDGSNFTLKIRSTKLEDSAMYFCASSVLNTEAFFGQGTRLTVV.

The chain has TRBV3-1 (or the pseudogene TRBV3-2) and TRBJ1-3, with D unclear. The CDR3 covers 15 residues. Trimming left V 0 bases short and J 2 bases short, with 8 bases between. The germline V gene encodes CDR1 LGHDT and CDR2 YNNKEL (reference sequence). This CDR3 reads CASSQEGEAGNTIYF. CDR3 sequence (DNA): TGTGCCAGCAGCCAAGAGGGAGAAGCTGGAAACACCATATATTTT.

This clone was seen once. This sequence joins TRBV2 and TRBJ1-4; possible D gene TRBD1, 6 bases. CDR1 SNHLY and CDR2 FYNNEI come from the germline V gene. Trimming took off 8 bases at V and 2 bases at J, with 15 bases between the two ends. The CDR3 loop spans 15 amino acids. CDR3 loop: CASYPQGTTNEKLFF. CDR3 bases: TGTGCCAGCTATCCCCAGGGGACCACTAATGAAAAACTGTTTTTT.

Here the CDR3 reads CASSLGGLAEYQETQYF. The CDR3 DNA is TGTGCCAGCAGCTTAGGCGGACTAGCGGAGTACCAAGAGACCCAGTACTTC. The rearrangement links TRBV7-8 to TRBJ2-5; TRBD2 matches at 10 bases. The CDR3 runs 17 residues. Germline V CDR1 and CDR2: SGHVS, FQNEAQ. The trim removed 1 base at V and 0 bases at J, leaving 5 bases unmatched.

The V and J genes are TRBV24-1 and TRBJ2-2, with D perhaps TRBD1 (6 bases). From germline, CDR1 is KGHDR and CDR2 SFDVKD. V lost 7 bases to trimming and J lost 3 bases, with 14 bases between them. This CDR3 has 15 amino acids. CDR3 sequence reads: CATRSTGLDTGELFF. CDR3 DNA sequence: TGTGCCACCAGATCAACAGGGTTGGACACCGGGGAGCTGTTTTTT.

This clone appeared a few times. This rearrangement joins TRBV5-1 to TRBJ2-5; TRBD1 matches at 8 bases. Germline loops: CDR1 SGHRS, CDR2 YFSETQ. After removal of 4 bases from V and 4 bases from J, the junction contained 9 bases not matched to a gene. CDR3 length: 15 amino acids. The chain's CDR3 is CASSGQGLGGETQYF. CDR3 nucleotides: TGCGCCAGCAGCGGACAGGGCCTTGGGGGAGAGACCCAGTACTTC.